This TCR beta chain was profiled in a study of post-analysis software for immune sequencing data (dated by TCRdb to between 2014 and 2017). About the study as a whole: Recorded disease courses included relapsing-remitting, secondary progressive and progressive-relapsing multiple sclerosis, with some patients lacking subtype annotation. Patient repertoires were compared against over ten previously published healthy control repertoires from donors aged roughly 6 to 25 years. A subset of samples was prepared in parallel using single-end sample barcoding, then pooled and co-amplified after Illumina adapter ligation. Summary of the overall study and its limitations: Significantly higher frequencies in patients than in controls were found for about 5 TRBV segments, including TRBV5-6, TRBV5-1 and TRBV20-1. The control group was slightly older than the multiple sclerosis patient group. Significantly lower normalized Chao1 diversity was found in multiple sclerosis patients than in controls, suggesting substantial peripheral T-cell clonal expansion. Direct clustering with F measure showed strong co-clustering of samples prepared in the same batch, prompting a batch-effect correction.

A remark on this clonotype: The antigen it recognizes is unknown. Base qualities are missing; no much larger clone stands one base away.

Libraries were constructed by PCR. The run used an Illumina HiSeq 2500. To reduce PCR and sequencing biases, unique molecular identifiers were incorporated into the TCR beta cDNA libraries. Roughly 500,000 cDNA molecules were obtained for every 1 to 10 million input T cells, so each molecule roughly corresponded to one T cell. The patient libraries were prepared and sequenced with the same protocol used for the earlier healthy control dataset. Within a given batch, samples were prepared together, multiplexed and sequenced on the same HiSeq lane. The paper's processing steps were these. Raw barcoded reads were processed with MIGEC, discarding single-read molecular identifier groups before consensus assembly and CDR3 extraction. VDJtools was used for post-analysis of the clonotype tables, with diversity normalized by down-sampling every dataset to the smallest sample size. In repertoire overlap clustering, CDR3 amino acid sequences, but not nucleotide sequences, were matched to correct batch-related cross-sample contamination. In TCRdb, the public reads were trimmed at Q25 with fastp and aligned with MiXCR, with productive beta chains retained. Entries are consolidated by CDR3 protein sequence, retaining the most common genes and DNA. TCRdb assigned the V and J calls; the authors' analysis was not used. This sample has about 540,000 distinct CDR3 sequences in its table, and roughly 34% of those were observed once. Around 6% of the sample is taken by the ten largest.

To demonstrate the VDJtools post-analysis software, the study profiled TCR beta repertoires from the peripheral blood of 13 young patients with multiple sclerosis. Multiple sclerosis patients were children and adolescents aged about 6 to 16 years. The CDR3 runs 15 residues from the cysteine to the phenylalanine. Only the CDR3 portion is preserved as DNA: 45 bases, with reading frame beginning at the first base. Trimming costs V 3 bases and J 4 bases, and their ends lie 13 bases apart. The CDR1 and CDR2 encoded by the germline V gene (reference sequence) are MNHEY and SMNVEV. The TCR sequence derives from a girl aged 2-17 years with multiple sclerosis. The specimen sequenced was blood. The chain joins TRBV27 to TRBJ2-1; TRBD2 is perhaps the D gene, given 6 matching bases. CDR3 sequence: CASSFSRDVYNEQFF. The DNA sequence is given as TGTGCCAGCAGTTTCTCGCGGGACGTTTACAATGAGCAGTTCTTC.